Listed below are T cell receptor beta chains from one sample, sequenced in a study of blood T cell repertoires in COVID-19. Sequenced by immunoSEQ multiplex PCR; TCRdb stores in-frame clones only, minus some. The repertoire holds fewer than 300,000 clones, with approximately 91% as singletons. Sequenced sample: peripheral blood. The receptors originated from a woman aged 30 to 39 with COVID-19, enrolled during active disease. Each CDR3 is given with its conserved first and last residue. A D gene is named only where the DNA matches it firmly. Clone size is not always given. Where it is, it says once, few, many or a class for expanded clones.

CDR3nt | CDR3aa | j_gene | v_gene | abundance | d_gene | len
TGTGCCAGCAGCTTAGGAGGCGGGAGGGGCGGTGAGCAGTTCTTC | CASSLGGGRGGEQFF | TRBJ2-1 | TRBV7-3 | NA | TRBD2 | 15
TGTGCCAGCAGCCCCCCAACAGGGTCGCGCTCACCCCTCCACTTT | CASSPPTGSRSPLHF | TRBJ1-6 | TRBV28 | NA | NA | 15
TGTGCCAGCAGTGAAGGCCCGTTCCCGGCTGGAAACACCATATATTTT | CASSEGPFPAGNTIYF | TRBJ1-3 | TRBV6-1 | NA | NA | 16
TGCGCCAGCAGCGGAGGGACAGACTCTGGAAACACCATATATTTT | CASSGGTDSGNTIYF | TRBJ1-3 | TRBV5-1 | NA | TRBD1 | 15
TGCGCCAGCAGACCGACAGTGGACAATGAGCAGTTCTTC | CASRPTVDNEQFF | TRBJ2-1 | TRBV5-1 | NA | NA | 13
TGTGCCAGCAGCTTAGTGCCAGGAAATTCACCCCTCCACTTT | CASSLVPGNSPLHF | TRBJ1-6 | TRBV7-2 | once | NA | 14
TGTGCCAGCAGTTTTACTCCAGGGAATTCTGCCCTAGCTAATGAAAAACTGTTTTTT | CASSFTPGNSALANEKLFF | TRBJ1-4 | TRBV27 | NA | NA | 19
TGCGCCAGCAGTGAGTCGGCCTCCTACAATGAGCAGTTCTTC | CASSESASYNEQFF | TRBJ2-1 | TRBV10-2 | NA | NA | 14
TGTGCCAGTAGTGCCATGAGCTCAAGCAATCAGCCCCAGCATTTT | CASSAMSSSNQPQHF | TRBJ1-5 | TRBV19 | NA | NA | 15
TGCGCCAGCAGCTCCCAAGGGACAGGGGGCCGAGGCGAGCAGTACTTC | CASSSQGTGGRGEQYF | TRBJ2-7 | TRBV5-1 | NA | TRBD1 | 16
TGTGCCAGCAGCCAAGTAATGGGCAGCCGAAATCAGCCCCAGCATTTT | CASSQVMGSRNQPQHF | TRBJ1-5 | TRBV4-2 | NA | NA | 16
TGTGCCAGCAGCCGCGGGACAGCTAATCAGCCCCAGCATTTT | CASSRGTANQPQHF | TRBJ1-5 | TRBV3-1/TRBV3-2 | few | TRBD1 | 14
TGTGCCAGCAGCTCAAACTCAGGGGGGAGAGTAGATACGCAGTATTTT | CASSSNSGGRVDTQYF | TRBJ2-3 | TRBV7-2 | NA | NA | 16
TGTGCCACCAGCAGGCGGGACAGCCTGAATGAAAAACTGTTTTTT | CATSRRDSLNEKLFF | TRBJ1-4 | TRBV15 | NA | TRBD1 | 15
TGTGCCAGCAGCGCAGGTGTTTCTGGAAACACCATATATTTT | CASSAGVSGNTIYF | TRBJ1-3 | TRBV11-2 | NA | NA | 14
TGTGCCAGCAGCTCTCCGGGAACCTACAATGAGCAGTTCTTC | CASSSPGTYNEQFF | TRBJ2-1 | TRBV7-9 | NA | NA | 14
TGCGCCAGCAGCCCTAGGAGGAGCAACGAGCAGTACTTC | CASSPRRSNEQYF | TRBJ2-7 | TRBV4-1 | NA | NA | 13
TGTGCCAGCAGTGAATATTTTCCCGCTGAAGAGCAAGATTATGGCTACACCTTC | CASSEYFPAEEQDYGYTF | TRBJ1-2 | TRBV25-1 | NA | NA | 18
TGTGCCAGCAGTGATCCCACAGGGTCGGTTAGGGATAGCAATCAGCCCCAGCATTTT | CASSDPTGSVRDSNQPQHF | TRBJ1-5 | TRBV6-1 | NA | NA | 19
TGTGCCAGTAGTATTCGAGGGGAGCAGTACTTC | CASSIRGEQYF | TRBJ2-7 | TRBV19 | NA | NA | 11
TGTGCCAGCAGCTTAGACTCGGGAATGGGTGGGCAGTTCTTC | CASSLDSGMGGQFF | TRBJ2-1 | TRBV7-3 | NA | NA | 14
TGTGCCAGCAGCTTAGTTGGGCAGCTGAACACTGAAGCTTTCTTT | CASSLVGQLNTEAFF | TRBJ1-1 | TRBV7-9 | NA | NA | 15
TGTGCCAGTACCGTGACTAGCGGGAGCTCCTACGAGCAGTACTTC | CASTVTSGSSYEQYF | TRBJ2-7 | TRBV19 | few | TRBD2 | 15
TGTGCCAGCAGCCAGGACCGGGACAGGGCGATCGACGAGCAGTACTTC | CASSQDRDRAIDEQYF | TRBJ2-7 | TRBV4-2 | NA | TRBD1 | 16
TGTGCCAGCAGCCCCTGGCGGGAGGCGGGGACCGGGGAGCTGTTTTTT | CASSPWREAGTGELFF | TRBJ2-2 | TRBV3-1/TRBV3-2 | NA | TRBD2 | 16
TGTGCCAGCCGAGCTCCCAATTCACCCCTCCACTTT | CASRAPNSPLHF | TRBJ1-6 | TRBV28 | NA | NA | 12
TGTGCCAGCAGTAGACAGGGGGGGAACACTGAAGCTTTCTTT | CASSRQGGNTEAFF | TRBJ1-1 | TRBV6-5 | NA | TRBD1 | 14
TGTGCCAGCAGCTCCCGACAGGAGAACACTGAAGCTTTCTTT | CASSSRQENTEAFF | TRBJ1-1 | TRBV7-9 | NA | NA | 14
TGTGCCAGCAGTCCCCCAATGCGGGATACGCAGTATTTT | CASSPPMRDTQYF | TRBJ2-3 | TRBV6-6 | NA | NA | 13
TGTGCCACCAGCAGAGATCGGGGGGGATCGGGTTTTGGCTACACCTTC | CATSRDRGGSGFGYTF | TRBJ1-2 | TRBV15 | NA | NA | 16
TGTGCCAGCAGCGACCTAAAACAGGGGAGGAACGAGCAGTACTTC | CASSDLKQGRNEQYF | TRBJ2-7 | TRBV5-6 | medium-sized | NA | 15
TGTGCCAGCAGCCGACAGGGAGGCTATGGCTACACCTTC | CASSRQGGYGYTF | TRBJ1-2 | TRBV9 | NA | TRBD1 | 13
TGTGCCAGTACCCCCGGGACAGGGTCGTCTGGCTACACCTTC | CASTPGTGSSGYTF | TRBJ1-2 | TRBV19 | NA | TRBD1 | 14
TGTGCCTGGAACTTGGGCCCGGGACAGGGCGCGAAAGGCTACACCTTC | CAWNLGPGQGAKGYTF | TRBJ1-2 | TRBV30 | NA | TRBD1 | 16
TGTGCCTGGAGACATTTCAGACAGGGGGCTCACTATGGCTACACCTTC | CAWRHFRQGAHYGYTF | TRBJ1-2 | TRBV30 | NA | TRBD1 | 16
TGCAGTGCCTCGGGTTCCTACGAGCAGTACTTC | CSASGSYEQYF | TRBJ2-7 | TRBV20-1 | NA | NA | 11
TGTGCCAGCAGCGCCCCTCCAGGAGGCCGGGTCTACAATGAGCAGTTCTTC | CASSAPPGGRVYNEQFF | TRBJ2-1 | TRBV9 | NA | NA | 17
TGTGCCACCCCCGGGCCAGGGGACACCGGGGAGCTGTTTTTT | CATPGPGDTGELFF | TRBJ2-2 | TRBV24-1 | NA | NA | 14
TGTGCCAGCACCTTAGGTCGACAGGGTTTCACAGATACGCAGTATTTT | CASTLGRQGFTDTQYF | TRBJ2-3 | TRBV11-1 | NA | TRBD1 | 16
TGCGCCAGCAGCTTGATATATGAGCAGTTCTTC | CASSLIYEQFF | TRBJ2-1 | TRBV5-1 | NA | NA | 11
TGTGCCAGCAGCTTAGACGGGGGGGCGCCTGGATCAGCTTTCTTT | CASSLDGGAPGSAFF | TRBJ1-1 | TRBV7-2 | NA | NA | 15
TGTGCCAGCAAGGCTCGGGACAGGGTTACAGATACGCAGTATTTT | CASKARDRVTDTQYF | TRBJ2-3 | TRBV2 | once | TRBD1 | 15
TGTGCCAGCAGCTTATCGGGGAGAAGCTCTGGAAACACCATATATTTT | CASSLSGRSSGNTIYF | TRBJ1-3 | TRBV7-2 | NA | NA | 16
TGTGCCAGCAGCCCAATGGGACAGGAGAGCTACGAGCAGTACTTC | CASSPMGQESYEQYF | TRBJ2-7 | TRBV7-2 | NA | TRBD1 | 15
TGTGCCAGTAGTATGAGGCAGGGGGCGAGCGGCAATCAGCCCCAGCATTTT | CASSMRQGASGNQPQHF | TRBJ1-5 | TRBV19 | NA | TRBD1 | 17